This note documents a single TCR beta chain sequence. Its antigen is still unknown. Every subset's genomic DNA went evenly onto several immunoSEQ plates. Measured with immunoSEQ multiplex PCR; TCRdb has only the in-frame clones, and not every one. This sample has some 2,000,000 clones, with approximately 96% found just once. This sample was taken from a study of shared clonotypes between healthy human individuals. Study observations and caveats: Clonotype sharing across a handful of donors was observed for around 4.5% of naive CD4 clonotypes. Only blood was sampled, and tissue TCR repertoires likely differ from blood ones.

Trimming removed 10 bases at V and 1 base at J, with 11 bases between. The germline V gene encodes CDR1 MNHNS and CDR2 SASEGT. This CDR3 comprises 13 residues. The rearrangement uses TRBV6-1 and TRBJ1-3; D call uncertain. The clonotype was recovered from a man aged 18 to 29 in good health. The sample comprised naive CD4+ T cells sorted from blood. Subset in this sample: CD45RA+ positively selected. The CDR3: CAISGESGNTIYF. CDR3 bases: TGTGCCATCTCGGGAGAGTCTGGAAACACCATATATTTT.